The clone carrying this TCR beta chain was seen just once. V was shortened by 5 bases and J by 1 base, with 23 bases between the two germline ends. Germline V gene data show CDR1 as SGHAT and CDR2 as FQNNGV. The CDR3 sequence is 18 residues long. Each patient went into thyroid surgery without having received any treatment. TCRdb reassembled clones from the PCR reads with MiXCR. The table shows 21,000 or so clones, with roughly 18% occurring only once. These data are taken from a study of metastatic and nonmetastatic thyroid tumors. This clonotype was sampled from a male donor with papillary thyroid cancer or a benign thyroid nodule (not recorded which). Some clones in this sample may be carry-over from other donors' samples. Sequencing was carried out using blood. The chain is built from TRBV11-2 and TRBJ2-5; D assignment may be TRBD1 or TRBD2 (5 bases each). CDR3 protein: CASSPLGAVDWVQETQYF. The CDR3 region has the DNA TGTGCCAGCAGCCCACTAGGGGCGGTGGATTGGGTCCAAGAGACCCAGTACTTC.